This entry is about one T cell receptor (beta chain). Its target is not known. Sequenced by immunoSEQ multiplex PCR; TCRdb stores in-frame clones only, minus some. The repertoire includes around 150,000 clones, approximately 89% of them detected once, and more than 0.9% sits in the top ten. The sample is drawn from a study of T cell responses to AZD1222 COVID-19 vaccine. Study observations and caveats: Seropositive AZD1222 recipients at baseline numbered only 6 or 7.

The germline V and J ends were trimmed by 2 bases and 6 bases, with 16 bases remaining between them. Looked up from germline, CDR1 is SGHTA and CDR2 is FQGNSA. The CDR3 has 15 amino acids. The chain couples TRBV7-2 to TRBJ1-2, with D possibly matching TRBD1 (6 bases). The sequences come from peripheral blood, collected 28 days after the second AZD1222 dose. The receptor was derived from an adult who received the AZD1222 COVID-19 vaccine. The DNA of the CDR3 is TGTGCCAGCAGCTTAAAGCGGGGGGCGAGGAATGGCTACACCTTC. This sequence encodes CASSLKRGARNGYTF.